The table lists the clone carrying this T cell receptor beta chain with a few counts. The antigen is unknown. This sample was included in a study of cytomegalovirus exposure and HLA in healthy donors. Overall study findings and caveats: Several of the most significant clusters were apparently associated with common viral pathogens in a later analysis. Differences between HLA loci emerged in a later analysis of TCR association rates, with DRB1 most and HLA-C fewest.

The J segment lost 6 bases and the V segment lost 7 bases, leaving 15 bases of the junction unmatched. Germline V gives CDR1 LNHDA, CDR2 SQIVND (reference sequence). This CDR3 contains 17 residues. It was with 60 Vbeta and 13 Jbeta primers that the PCR ran. Original data processing: Later, an analysis found 75 million to 90 million unique TCR beta chains, and some 10 million of these were shared. Profiled with immunoSEQ multiplex PCR; TCRdb holds only in-frame clones, not every one. That table furnishes V, J and clone size, whereas the DNA furnished D and trimming. Of approximately 150,000 clones detected, roughly 79% appear once; the ten largest clones hold nearly 6.5%.

Material: PBMCs. The sequence came from a man aged 35-49 years in good health and CMV-seropositive. The rearrangement joins TRBV19 to TRBJ2-1, with TRBD2 matching 10 bases. CDR3 nucleotides: TGTGCCAGTATTATCTCCGCGGGAGCGGGAGGGGTCAATGAGCAGTTCTTC. Its translation: CASIISAGAGGVNEQFF.